One T cell receptor beta chain is described in this entry. Sequencing targeted TCR beta in T cells from blood (CD8+ and CD4+). Negative isolation was used for CD8+ and CD4+ T cells and FACS enrichment for TEMRA cells. The sample comes from a study of CD8 T cells in Susac syndrome. The germline gives CDR1 SGHDT, CDR2 YYEEEE. V lost 4 bases, J lost 1 base, and 17 bases lay in between. This CDR3 contains 16 residues. Reverse transcription of about 0.5 to 1 ug RNA was carried out with random hexamers. Amplification of TCR beta CDR3 across 54 Vbeta and 13 Jbeta was performed with immunoSEQ multiplex PCR. TCRdb re-derived calls from the immunoSEQ multiplex PCR reads in MiXCR, one entry per CDR3 protein. Counted here are 130,000 or so distinct CDR3 sequences, approximately 79% occurring once; the ten biggest clones make up 0.51%.

The chain links TRBV5-6 to TRBJ1-1; perhaps TRBD1 as D (6 bases). Sequenced input: CD8+ T cells from PBMCs. The clonotype originates from a human donor with multiple sclerosis. CDR3 sequence (DNA): TGTGCCAGCAGCCCCCAGGTAGGGGGAAAGAACACTGAAGCTTTCTTT. Its translation is CASSPQVGGKNTEAFF.